This T cell receptor (beta chain) was profiled in a study of shared clonotypes between healthy human individuals. Study-level findings and limits: Among donors, sharing of clonotypes was expected to be affected by sequencing depth.

As concerns this clone: Its antigen is unidentified.

Donors, without exception, were Caucasian adults residing in Nashville, Tennessee. PCR replicates performed on unsorted PBMC used approximately 320 ng DNA, around 33,000 T cell genomes. As handled by the study authors: Junction-only sequences without quality scores were provided by ImmunoSEQ, so filtering was different. Data came from immunoSEQ multiplex PCR; TCRdb stores just in-frame clones and leaves some out. V, J and clone size were drawn from that table, and D and trimming were deduced from the DNA. The sample yields hundreds of thousands of clones, around 77% seen once. Germline CDR1 reads KGHSH; CDR2 reads LQKENI. There are 17 residues in the CDR3. The V segment lost 6 bases and the J segment 0 bases; nucleotides outside the gene matches: 11.

This chain joins TRBV18 and TRBJ1-3; 7 bases match TRBD1. Source material: PBMCs. The receptor comes from a woman between 35 and 50 years old in good health. Some clones in this sample may be carry-over from other donors' samples. The CDR3 here is CASSLRVGQSSGNTIYF. The CDR3 nucleotides read TGTGCCAGCTCCCTCAGGGTGGGACAGAGCTCTGGAAACACCATATATTTT.